This T cell receptor beta chain was captured in a study of siplizumab effects on memory and regulatory T cells. The CDR3 covers 14 residues. Germline V gene sequence: CDR1 SGHRS, CDR2 YFSETQ. Trimming pared 4 bases from V and 6 bases from J, leaving 14 bases between. Method: immunoSEQ multiplex PCR; TCRdb's copy keeps in-frame clones and lacks some. In the table there are about 56,000 clones, around 97% of which are singletons. What was sequenced was naive CD8+ T cells sorted from blood. This clonotype originated in a human donor in good health. The chain has TRBV5-1 and TRBJ2-1; a possible D gene is TRBD1 (6 bases). CDR3 nucleotides: TGCGCCAGCAGCCCGGAACCAGGGGTCAATGAGCAGTTCTTC. Its protein is CASSPEPGVNEQFF.